This T cell receptor (beta chain) appears in the sequencing data of a study of CD8 T cells in Susac syndrome. In contrast to the negatively isolated CD8+ and CD4+ T cells, TEMRA cells were FACS-enriched. The ends lost 6 bases at V and 2 bases at J; junction bases unmatched: 5. Germline-derived CDR1 and CDR2 are SGHDT and YYEEEE. There are 14 residues in the CDR3. Random hexamers primed reverse transcription of roughly 0.5 to 1 ug RNA. TCR beta CDR3 was amplified by immunoSEQ covering 54 Vbeta and 13 Jbeta. TCRdb fed the immunoSEQ multiplex PCR reads into MiXCR, producing one record per CDR3 protein. The sample lists about 140,000 distinct CDR3 sequences, 90% to 95% seen once, with roughly 0.27% in the top ten.

Sequencing used CD8+ T cells from PBMCs. This clonotype was obtained from a human donor in good health. The V call is TRBV5-6, the J call TRBJ2-3; TRBD2 matches at 8 bases. This chain's CDR3 is CASTSAGDTDTQYF. The CDR3 DNA reads as TGTGCCAGCACCTCAGCGGGAGACACAGATACGCAGTATTTT. Together with reference TRBV5-6 and TRBJ2-3, the CDR3 gives the full variable domain: DAGVTQSPTHLIKTRGQQVTLRCSPKSGHDTVSWYQQALGQGPQFIFQYYEEEERQRGNFPDRFSGHQFPNYSSELNVNALLLGDSALYLCASTSAGDTDTQYFGPGTRLTVL.